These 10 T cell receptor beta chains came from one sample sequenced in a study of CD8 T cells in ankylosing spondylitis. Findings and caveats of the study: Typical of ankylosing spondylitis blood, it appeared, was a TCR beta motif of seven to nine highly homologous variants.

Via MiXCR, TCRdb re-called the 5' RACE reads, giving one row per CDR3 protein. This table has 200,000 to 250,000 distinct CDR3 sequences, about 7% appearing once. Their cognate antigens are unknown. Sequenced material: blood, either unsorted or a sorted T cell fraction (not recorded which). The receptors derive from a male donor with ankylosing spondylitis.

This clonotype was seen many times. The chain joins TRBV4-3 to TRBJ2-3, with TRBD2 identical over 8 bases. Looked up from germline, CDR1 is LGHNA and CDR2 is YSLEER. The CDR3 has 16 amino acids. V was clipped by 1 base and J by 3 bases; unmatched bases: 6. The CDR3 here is CASSQAREVDTDTQYF. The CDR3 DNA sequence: TGCGCCAGCAGCCAAGCGCGGGAGGTCGATACAGATACGCAGTATTTT.

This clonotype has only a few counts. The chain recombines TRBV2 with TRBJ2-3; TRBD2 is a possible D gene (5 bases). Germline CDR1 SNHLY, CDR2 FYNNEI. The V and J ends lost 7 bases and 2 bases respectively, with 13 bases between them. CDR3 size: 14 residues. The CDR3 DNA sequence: TGTGCCAGCAAGGGAGCAGTACTCACAGATACGCAGTATTTT. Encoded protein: CASKGAVLTDTQYF.

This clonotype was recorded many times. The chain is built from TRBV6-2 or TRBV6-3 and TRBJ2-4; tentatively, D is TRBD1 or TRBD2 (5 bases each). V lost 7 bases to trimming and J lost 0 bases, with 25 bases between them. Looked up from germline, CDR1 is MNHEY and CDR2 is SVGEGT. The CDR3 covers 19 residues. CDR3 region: CASKQGRQADLLAKNIQYF. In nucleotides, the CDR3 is TGTGCCAGCAAGCAGGGACGGCAGGCTGACCTACTAGCCAAAAACATTCAGTACTTC.

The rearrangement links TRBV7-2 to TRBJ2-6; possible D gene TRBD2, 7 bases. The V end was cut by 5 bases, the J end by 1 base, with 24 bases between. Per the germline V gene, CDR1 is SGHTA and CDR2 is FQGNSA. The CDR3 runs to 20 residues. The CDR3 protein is CASSLRAGAETISGANVLTF. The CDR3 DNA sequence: TGTGCCAGCAGCCTGCGCGCGGGGGCGGAGACGATTTCTGGGGCCAACGTCCTGACTTTC.

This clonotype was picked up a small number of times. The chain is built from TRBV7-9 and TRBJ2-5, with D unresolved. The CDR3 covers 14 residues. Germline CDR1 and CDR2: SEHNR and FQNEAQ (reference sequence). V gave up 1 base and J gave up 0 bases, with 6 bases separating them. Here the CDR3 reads CASSLDRNQETQYF. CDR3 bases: TGTGCCAGCAGCTTAGATAGAAACCAAGAGACCCAGTACTTC. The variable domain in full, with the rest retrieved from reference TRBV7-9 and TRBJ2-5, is DTGVSQNPRHKITKRGQNVTFRCDPISEHNRLYWYRQTLGQGPEFLTYFQNEAQLEKSRLLSDRFSAERPKGSFSTLEIQRTEQGDSAMYLCASSLDRNQETQYFGPGTRLLVL.

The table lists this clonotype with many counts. CDR3 amino acids: CASSKEPGILNYGYTF. CDR3 bases: TGTGCCAGCAGTAAAGAACCAGGGATATTAAACTATGGCTACACCTTC. The V gene is TRBV28, the J gene TRBJ1-2; D perhaps matches TRBD1 (5 bases). Between the trimmed V and J ends, which lost 5 bases and 2 bases, there was a span of 18 bases. Germline CDR1 reads MDHEN; CDR2 reads SYDVKM. This CDR3 is built from 16 residues.

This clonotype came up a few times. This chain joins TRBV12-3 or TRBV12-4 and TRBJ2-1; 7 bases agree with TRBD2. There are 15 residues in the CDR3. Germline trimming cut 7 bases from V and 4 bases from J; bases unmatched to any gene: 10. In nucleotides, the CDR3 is TGTGCCAGCACGCAAGGGAGGGCCGATTACAATGAGCAGTTCTTC. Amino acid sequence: CASTQGRADYNEQFF.

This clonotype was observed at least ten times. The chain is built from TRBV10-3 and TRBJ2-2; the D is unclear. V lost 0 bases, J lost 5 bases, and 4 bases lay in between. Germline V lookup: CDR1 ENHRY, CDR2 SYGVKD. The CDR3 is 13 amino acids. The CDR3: CAISESRTGELFF. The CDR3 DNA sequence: TGTGCCATCAGTGAGTCGAGAACCGGGGAGCTGTTTTTT.

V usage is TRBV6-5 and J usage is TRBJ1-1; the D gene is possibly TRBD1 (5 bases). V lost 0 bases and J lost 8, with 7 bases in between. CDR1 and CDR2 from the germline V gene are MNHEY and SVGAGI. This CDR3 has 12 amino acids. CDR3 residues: CASSYSAGEAFF. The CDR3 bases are TGTGCCAGCAGTTACTCTGCAGGGGAAGCTTTCTTT.

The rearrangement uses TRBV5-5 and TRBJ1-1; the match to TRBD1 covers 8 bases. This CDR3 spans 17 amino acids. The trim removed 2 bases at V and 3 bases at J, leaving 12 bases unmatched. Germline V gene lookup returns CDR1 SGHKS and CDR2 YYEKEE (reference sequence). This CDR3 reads CASSFPTGALGDTEAFF. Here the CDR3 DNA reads TGTGCCAGCAGCTTCCCGACAGGGGCTCTGGGGGACACTGAAGCTTTCTTT.